The count of the clone carrying this T cell receptor (beta chain) is one. The sample originates from a study of early stage breast cancer tumors. CDR1 and CDR2 from the germline V gene are SGHAT and FQNNGV. This CDR3 region has 13 residues. Trimming took 1 base from V and 6 from J, leaving 7 bases between them. Sequenced by immunoSEQ multiplex PCR; TCRdb stores in-frame clones only, minus some. The table lists about 11,000 clones, approximately 78% of them singletons, with roughly a fifth in the top ten. Sequences were obtained from breast tumor tissue. The chain employs TRBV11-2 and TRBJ2-1; tentative D call: TRBD2 (5 bases). The source of this sequence is a person in their 40s with breast cancer. As DNA, the CDR3 is TGTGCCAGCAGCTTAGGGACTTTCAATGAGCAGTTCTTC. Protein sequence: CASSLGTFNEQFF.